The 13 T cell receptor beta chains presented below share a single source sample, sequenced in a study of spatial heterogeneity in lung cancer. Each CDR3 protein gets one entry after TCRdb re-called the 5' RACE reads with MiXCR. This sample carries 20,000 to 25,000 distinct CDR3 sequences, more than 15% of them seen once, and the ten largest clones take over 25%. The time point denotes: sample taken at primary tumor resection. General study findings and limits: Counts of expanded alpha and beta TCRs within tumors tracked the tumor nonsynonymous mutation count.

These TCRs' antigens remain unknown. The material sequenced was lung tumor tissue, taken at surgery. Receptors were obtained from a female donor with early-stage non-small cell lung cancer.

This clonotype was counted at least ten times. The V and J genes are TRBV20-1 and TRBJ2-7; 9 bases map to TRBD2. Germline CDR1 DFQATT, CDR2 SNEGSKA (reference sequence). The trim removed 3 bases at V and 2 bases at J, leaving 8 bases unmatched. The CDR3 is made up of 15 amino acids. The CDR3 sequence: CSARELAGRAYEQYF. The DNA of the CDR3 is TGCAGTGCTAGGGAACTAGCGGGTCGGGCCTACGAGCAGTACTTC.

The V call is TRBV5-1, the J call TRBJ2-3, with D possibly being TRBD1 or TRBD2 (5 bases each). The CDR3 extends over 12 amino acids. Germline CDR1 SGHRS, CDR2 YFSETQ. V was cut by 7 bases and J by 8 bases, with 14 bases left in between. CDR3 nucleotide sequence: TGCGCCAGCCACGTCACTAGGGGTACGCAGTATTTT. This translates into CASHVTRGTQYF.

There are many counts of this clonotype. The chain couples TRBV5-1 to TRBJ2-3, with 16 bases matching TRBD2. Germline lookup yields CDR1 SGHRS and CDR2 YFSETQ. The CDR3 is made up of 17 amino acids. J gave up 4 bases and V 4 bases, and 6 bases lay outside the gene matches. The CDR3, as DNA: TGCGCCAGCAGCGGGACTAGCGGGAGGGCCTCGGCAGATACGCAGTATTTT. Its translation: CASSGTSGRASADTQYF.

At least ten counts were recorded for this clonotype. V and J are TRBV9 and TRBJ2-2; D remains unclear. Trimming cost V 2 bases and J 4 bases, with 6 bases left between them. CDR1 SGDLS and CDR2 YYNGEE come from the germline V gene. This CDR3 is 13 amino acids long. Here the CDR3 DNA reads TGTGCCAGCAGCGTTTTGACCACCGGGGAGCTGTTTTTT. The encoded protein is CASSVLTTGELFF.

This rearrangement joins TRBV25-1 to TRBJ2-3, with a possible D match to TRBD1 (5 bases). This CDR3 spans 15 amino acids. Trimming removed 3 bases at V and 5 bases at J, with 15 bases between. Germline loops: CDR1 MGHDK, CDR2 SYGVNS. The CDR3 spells CASSEWPQGLDTQYF. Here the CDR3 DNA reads TGTGCCAGCAGTGAGTGGCCCCAGGGTTTAGATACGCAGTATTTT.

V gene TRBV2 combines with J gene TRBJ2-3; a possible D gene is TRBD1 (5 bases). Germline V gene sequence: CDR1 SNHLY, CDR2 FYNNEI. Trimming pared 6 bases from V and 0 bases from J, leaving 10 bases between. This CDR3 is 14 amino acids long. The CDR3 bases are TGTGCCAGCAGCCAGACAGTTAGCACAGATACGCAGTATTTT. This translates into CASSQTVSTDTQYF.

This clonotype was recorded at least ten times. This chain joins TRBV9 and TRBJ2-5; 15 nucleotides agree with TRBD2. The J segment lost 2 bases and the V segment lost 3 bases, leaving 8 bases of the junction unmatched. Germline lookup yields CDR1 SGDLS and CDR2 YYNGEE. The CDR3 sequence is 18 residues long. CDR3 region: CASSAGLAGGPGQETQYF. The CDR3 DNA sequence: TGTGCCAGCAGCGCAGGACTAGCGGGAGGGCCGGGGCAAGAGACCCAGTACTTC.

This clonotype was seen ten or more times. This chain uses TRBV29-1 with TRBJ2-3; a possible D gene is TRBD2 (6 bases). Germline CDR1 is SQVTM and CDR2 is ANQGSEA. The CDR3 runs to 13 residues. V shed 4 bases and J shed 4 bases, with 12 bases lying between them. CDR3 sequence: CSVGPTGADTQYF. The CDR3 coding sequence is TGCAGCGTTGGGCCGACGGGAGCAGATACGCAGTATTTT.

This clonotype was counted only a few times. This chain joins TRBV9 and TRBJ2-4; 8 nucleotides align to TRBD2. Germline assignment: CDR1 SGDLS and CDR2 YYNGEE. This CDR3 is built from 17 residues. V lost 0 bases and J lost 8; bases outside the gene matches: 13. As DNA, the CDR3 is TGTGCCAGCAGCGTAGGCCCGCCGGAGCGGGAGTTTGACATTCAGTACTTC. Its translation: CASSVGPPEREFDIQYF.

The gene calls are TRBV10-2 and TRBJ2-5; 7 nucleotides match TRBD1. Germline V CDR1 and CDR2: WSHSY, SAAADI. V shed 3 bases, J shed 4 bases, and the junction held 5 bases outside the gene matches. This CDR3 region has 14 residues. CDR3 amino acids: CASSDAGGAETQYF. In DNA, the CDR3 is TGCGCCAGCAGTGATGCAGGGGGTGCAGAGACCCAGTACTTC.

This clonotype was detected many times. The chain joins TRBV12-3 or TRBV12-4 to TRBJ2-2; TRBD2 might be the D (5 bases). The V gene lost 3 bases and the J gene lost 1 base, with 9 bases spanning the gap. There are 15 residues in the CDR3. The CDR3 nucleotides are TGTGCCAGCAGTTTTTCCGGGAAGAACACCGGGGAGCTGTTTTTT. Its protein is CASSFSGKNTGELFF.

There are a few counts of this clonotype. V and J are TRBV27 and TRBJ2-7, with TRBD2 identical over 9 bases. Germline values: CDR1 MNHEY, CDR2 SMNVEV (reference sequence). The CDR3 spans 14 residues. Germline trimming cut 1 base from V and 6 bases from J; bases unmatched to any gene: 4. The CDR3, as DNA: TGTGCCAGCAGTTTATGGGGGACTAGCACCGAGCAGTACTTC. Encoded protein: CASSLWGTSTEQYF.

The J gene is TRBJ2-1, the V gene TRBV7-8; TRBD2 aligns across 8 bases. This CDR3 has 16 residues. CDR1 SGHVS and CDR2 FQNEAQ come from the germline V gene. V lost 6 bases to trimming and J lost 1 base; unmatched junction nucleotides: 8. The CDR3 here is CASRLTSETSYNEQFF. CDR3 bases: TGTGCCAGCAGATTGACTAGCGAGACATCCTACAATGAGCAGTTCTTC.